This T cell receptor (beta chain) was identified in a study of T-cell memory formation after mild COVID-19. TCRdb itself ran the 5' RACE reads through MiXCR, one entry per CDR3 protein. This repertoire shows around 90,000 distinct CDR3 sequences, about 16% found once; its top ten account for roughly two fifths. The CDR3 is 18 amino acids. The V gene end was trimmed by 4 bases and the J gene end by 2 bases; junction bases not matched to a gene: 7. Germline assignment: CDR1 SEHNR and CDR2 FQNEAQ (reference sequence). The chain combines TRBV7-9 with TRBJ2-5; 16 nucleotides align to TRBD2. The sequencing sample was made of PBMCs or a T cell subset sorted from them (not recorded which). The clonotype originates from a man younger than 30 who had mild COVID-19 (a few samples of this study predate the infection). Cell type and time point are not known. The CDR3 region is CASSSGLAGGITQETQYF. Written as DNA, the CDR3 is TGTGCCAGCAGCTCGGGACTAGCGGGGGGGATAACACAAGAGACCCAGTACTTC.